This entry features one T cell receptor (beta chain) sequence. In the authors' workflow: Amplification with reference gene primers provided the estimates of nucleated cell counts. The data were produced by immunoSEQ multiplex PCR, yet TCRdb's version contains in-frame clones alone and is incomplete. The V and J calls and the clone size are those of that table, but D and trimming were determined from the DNA. The table has 150,000 to 200,000 clones, 85% seen once. The data were taken from a study of blood T cell repertoires in COVID-19. Study in general: Samples of COVID-19 (acute and convalescent) were obtained from the United States, Italy and Spain. The analysed material was cDNA or gDNA that came from T cells, B-cell-depleted T cells, or PBMCs.

This CDR3 region has 16 residues. Trimming left V 6 bases short and J 5 bases short, with 22 bases between. Germline V gives CDR1 MNHNY, CDR2 SVGAGI (reference sequence). Input material: peripheral blood. This sequence joins TRBV6-6 and TRBJ1-1, with D possibly TRBD1 on 5 matching bases. This receptor was identified in a man in his forties or fifties with acute or convalescent COVID-19. The CDR3 region is CASSRPREASGTEAFF. The DNA for the CDR3 is TGTGCCAGCAGCCGTCCCAGGGAAGCGTCGGGTACTGAAGCTTTCTTT.